The 12 T cell receptor beta chains given below trace back to one sample, sequenced in a study of cytomegalovirus exposure and HLA in healthy donors. Libraries were prepared by immunoSEQ multiplex PCR; TCRdb keeps only in-frame clonotypes and omits some of them. The sample carries 220,000 or so clones, about 90% recorded once. The sequencing sample was made of PBMCs. The origin of the receptors is a woman under 30 in good health and CMV-seronegative.

Points on this clone: Other nucleotide sequences in the sample specify the same CDR3. The rearrangement joins TRBV18 to TRBJ2-5, with TRBD1 as a possible D gene (6 bases). Per the germline V gene, CDR1 is KGHSH and CDR2 is LQKENI. This CDR3 has 13 amino acids. Trimming pared 3 bases from V and 5 bases from J, leaving 10 bases between. This CDR3 reads CASSPRGLETQYF. Here the CDR3 DNA reads TGTGCCAGCTCACCCAGGGGTCTGGAGACCCAGTACTTC.

The chain carries TRBV19 and TRBJ2-3; 7 bases fit TRBD1. After removal of 5 bases from V and 4 bases from J, the junction contained 9 bases not matched to a gene. Germline CDR1 reads LNHDA; CDR2 reads SQIVND (reference sequence). The CDR3 extends over 15 amino acids. The CDR3 sequence: CASSARTGGADTQYF. CDR3 nucleotide sequence: TGTGCCAGTAGTGCAAGGACAGGAGGAGCAGATACGCAGTATTTT.

This chain uses TRBV30 with TRBJ2-2; TRBD2 matches 10 bases. The CDR3 is made up of 17 amino acids. Trimming at V came to 0 bases and at J to 10 bases, leaving 14 bases not matched to a gene. Germline V gene lookup returns CDR1 GTSNPN and CDR2 SVGIG (reference sequence). The CDR3 sequence is CAWSVQREGYRVEELFF. The CDR3 coding sequence is TGTGCCTGGAGTGTGCAGCGGGAGGGATATCGGGTAGAGGAGCTGTTTTTT.

This clone was found once. This chain joins TRBV6-6 and TRBJ2-3, with 14 bases matching TRBD2. V lost 6 bases, J lost 12 bases, and 14 bases stayed unmatched. The CDR3 loop spans 16 amino acids. From germline, CDR1 is MNHNY and CDR2 SVGAGI (reference sequence). The CDR3 sequence is CASSGTSGSLLFDQYF. The CDR3 DNA sequence: TGTGCCAGCAGCGGGACTAGCGGGAGTCTACTGTTCGATCAGTATTTT.

The rearrangement joins TRBV11-3 to TRBJ2-1; a possible D gene is TRBD1 (6 bases). From germline, CDR1 is SGHNT and CDR2 YENEEA. Between the trimmed V and J ends, which lost 2 bases and 6 bases, there was a span of 8 bases. The CDR3 is 13 residues long. CDR3 sequence reads: CASSLNRANEQFF. The CDR3 DNA reads as TGTGCCAGCAGCTTAAACAGGGCCAATGAGCAGTTCTTC.

The chain combines TRBV6-1 with TRBJ1-2, with D possibly TRBD1 on 5 matching bases. The CDR3 covers 13 residues. Deletions cut 3 bases from V and 8 bases from J, with 13 bases between. Germline assignment: CDR1 MNHNS and CDR2 SASEGT. CDR3 sequence: CASSETQGHGYTF. Here the CDR3 DNA reads TGTGCCAGCAGTGAGACCCAAGGACACGGCTACACCTTC.

The rearrangement links TRBV5-1 to TRBJ2-7; 10 bases map to TRBD1. CDR1 is SGHRS, CDR2 YFSETQ, per germline. Trimming at V came to 4 bases and at J to 1 base, leaving 5 bases not matched to a gene. The CDR3 loop spans 15 amino acids. CDR3 bases: TGCGCCAGCAGCACAGGGGGACAGGGGTCCTACGAGCAGTACTTC. As protein: CASSTGGQGSYEQYF.

The chain carries TRBV2 and TRBJ1-1, with a tentative D call TRBD1 (5 bases). The germline CDR1 and CDR2 sequences are SNHLY and FYNNEI. Trimming cost V 7 bases and J 5 bases, with 26 bases left between them. This CDR3 spans 17 amino acids. The CDR3 region is CASTPGGTNTGGTEAFF. CDR3 DNA: TGTGCCAGCACTCCGGGAGGGACTAATACTGGTGGGACTGAAGCTTTCTTT.

V usage is TRBV10-3 and J usage is TRBJ1-1; D gene unclear. The CDR3 loop spans 12 amino acids. V lost 8 bases and J 1 base, leaving 8 bases between the germline ends. CDR1 is ENHRY, CDR2 SYGVKD, per germline. CDR3 sequence: CAIGTANTEAFF. The CDR3 bases are TGTGCCATCGGCACAGCGAACACTGAAGCTTTCTTT.

The chain joins TRBV6-5 to TRBJ1-2; 11 positions match TRBD1. Germline CDR1 MNHEY, CDR2 SVGAGI. V was pared by 6 bases and J by 2 bases, with 5 bases of the junction left unmatched. CDR3 length equals 15 residues. The CDR3 region is CASSIGQGANYGYTF. CDR3 sequence (DNA): TGTGCCAGCAGCATTGGACAGGGGGCAAACTATGGCTACACCTTC.

This clone was observed once. CDR3 region: CASTVQGEGTEAFF. The CDR3 DNA is TGTGCCAGCACCGTACAGGGGGAGGGGACTGAAGCTTTCTTT. The J gene is TRBJ1-1, the V gene TRBV6-5, with 8 bases fitting TRBD1. Germline CDR1 and CDR2: MNHEY and SVGAGI. This CDR3 contains 14 residues. Losses at the gene ends were 7 bases for V and 5 bases for J; bases not matched to a gene: 9.

The chain combines TRBV20-1 with TRBJ1-1; D gene uncertain. This CDR3 is built from 11 residues. Germline V gene lookup returns CDR1 DFQATT and CDR2 SNEGSKA (reference sequence). V gave up 6 bases and J gave up 10 bases, with 15 bases separating them. The CDR3 region has the DNA TGCAGTGCCCGTCGGGGTTTTAGAGCTTTCTTT. Translation: CSARRGFRAFF.